This T cell receptor (beta chain) was retrieved from a study of regulatory T cells in long-lasting Graves disease. Regarding time point: persistent/refractory GD, antithyroid drugs over 5 years with positive TRAb. Preparation of the TCR library used RNA extracted from PBMCs. In germline, CDR1 is LNHDA, CDR2 SQIVND (reference sequence). This CDR3 spans 16 amino acids. Trimming cost V 6 bases and J 9 bases; bases outside gene matches: 15. Assembly of TCR beta libraries relied on iRepertoire HTBI primers together with Arm-PCR of CDR3 regions. TCRdb independently ran MiXCR on the multiplex PCR reads; one entry per CDR3 protein. The sample consists of some 370,000 distinct CDR3 sequences, roughly 24% of them appearing once.

The chain links TRBV19 to TRBJ1-5; 9 nucleotides agree with TRBD1. The sequence was obtained from a middle-aged woman with Graves disease. The sample was peripheral blood mononuclear cells (PBMCs), taken when the disease was refractory, from a patient treated with antithyroid drugs. The CDR3 spells CASSLPRTGVDRPQHF. Written as DNA, the CDR3 is TGTGCCAGTAGCCTCCCCAGGACAGGGGTGGATCGGCCCCAGCATTTT.